These 15 T cell receptor beta chains came from one sample sequenced in a study of T cell responses to AZD1222 COVID-19 vaccine. Produced via immunoSEQ multiplex PCR; TCRdb's table is partial and in-frame only. The table lists about 70,000 clones, over 80% of them singletons, with roughly 10% in the top ten. Sequencing used peripheral blood, obtained on day 0 of AZD1222 vaccination. The receptors were sampled from an adult in good health.

The rearrangement uses TRBV7-2 and TRBJ1-2; no clear D. The V and J ends lost 5 bases and 6 bases respectively, with 13 bases between them. This CDR3 contains 13 residues. The germline V gene encodes CDR1 SGHTA and CDR2 FQGNSA. CDR3 nucleotides: TGTGCCAGCAGCCTTCGCGAGCGTGATGGCTACACCTTC. The encoded protein is CASSLRERDGYTF.

This clone was seen only once. The chain couples TRBV2 to TRBJ2-1; 12 bases agree with TRBD2. Germline trimming cut 1 base from V and 4 bases from J; bases unmatched to any gene: 5. Per germline, CDR1 SNHLY and CDR2 FYNNEI. CDR3 length: 17 amino acids. In DNA, the CDR3 is TGTGCCAGCAGTGAAGGACTAGCGGGGGTTTCATACAATGAGCAGTTCTTC. Protein: CASSEGLAGVSYNEQFF.

This clone was picked up a small number of times. The J gene is TRBJ1-2, the V gene TRBV28, with a tentative D call TRBD1 (6 bases). CDR3 size: 14 residues. Germline V CDR1 and CDR2: MDHEN, SYDVKM. Between the trimmed V and J ends, which lost 7 bases and 4 bases, there was a span of 16 bases. The CDR3: CASTQQGGGYGYTF. CDR3 nucleotides: TGTGCCAGCACCCAACAAGGAGGGGGCTATGGCTACACCTTC.

This rearrangement joins TRBV11-2 to TRBJ1-4; 9 bases are shared with TRBD1. Trimming took 1 base from V and 10 from J; bases not matched to a gene: 10. CDR1 SGHAT and CDR2 FQNNGV come from the germline V gene. This CDR3 contains 16 residues. CDR3 DNA: TGTGCCAGCAGCTTAGGTGGGACAGGGAATTTGGGAAAACTGTTTTTT. This gives the protein CASSLGGTGNLGKLFF.

The chain is built from TRBV10-1 and TRBJ2-7, with 10 positions matching TRBD1. With 7 bases clipped from V and 1 base from J, the junction kept 4 bases outside the gene matches. The germline V gene has CDR1 WNHNN and CDR2 SYGVQD (reference sequence). CDR3 size: 14 residues. CDR3 DNA sequence: TGCGCCAGCACTCCGGGACAGGGGTCCTACGAGCAGTACTTC. Protein sequence: CASTPGQGSYEQYF.

The CDR3 region is CASSLTGLYTEAFF. CDR3 in DNA: TGTGCCAGCAGCCTAACAGGGTTGTACACTGAAGCTTTCTTT. This chain uses TRBV6-5 with TRBJ1-1, with a possible D match to TRBD1 (6 bases). Germline values: CDR1 MNHEY, CDR2 SVGAGI. Trimming cost V 6 bases and J 3 bases, with 14 bases left between them. The CDR3 is 14 amino acids.

The chain is built from TRBV5-1 and TRBJ2-2; maybe TRBD1 (6 bases). Trimming left V 0 bases short and J 2 bases short, with 14 bases between. CDR1 and CDR2 (germline): SGHRS, YFSETQ. This CDR3 contains 17 residues. The CDR3 loop is CASSLDPPGQNTGELFF. The DNA of the CDR3 is TGCGCCAGCAGCTTGGACCCGCCGGGACAAAACACCGGGGAGCTGTTTTTT. The full variable domain, rest sourced from reference TRBV5-1 and TRBJ2-2, is KAGVTQTPRYLIKTRGQQVTLSCSPISGHRSVSWYQQTPGQGLQFLFEYFSETQRNKGNFPGRFSGRQFSNSRSEMNVSTLELGDSALYLCASSLDPPGQNTGELFFGEGSRLTVL.

The rearrangement uses TRBV5-1 and TRBJ1-2; D perhaps matches TRBD1 (5 bases). Trimming took off 0 bases at V and 7 bases at J, with 10 bases between the two ends. Germline lookup yields CDR1 SGHRS and CDR2 YFSETQ. The length of the CDR3 is 13 residues. The chain's CDR3 is CASSLAPGSGYTF. DNA of the CDR3: TGCGCCAGCAGCTTGGCCCCAGGGTCTGGCTACACCTTC.

The rearrangement uses TRBV7-6 and TRBJ2-3; 7 bases are shared with TRBD1. This CDR3 region has 19 residues. Germline CDR1 and CDR2: SGHVS and FNYEAQ. The J segment lost 4 bases and the V segment lost 4 bases, leaving 20 bases of the junction unmatched. CDR3 loop: CASSSEHRNNRGVPDTQYF. CDR3 in DNA: TGTGCCAGCAGCTCGGAACACCGCAATAACAGGGGTGTCCCAGATACGCAGTATTTT.

The rearrangement links TRBV30 to TRBJ1-2, with D hard to call. The V end lost 2 bases, the J end lost 3 bases, and 13 bases lay between the germline ends. The V gene's germline CDR1 is GTSNPN and CDR2 SVGIG (reference sequence). This CDR3 contains 14 residues. CDR3 DNA sequence: TGTGCCTGGAGTCCCCCGCGGCTAGACTATGGCTACACCTTC. Amino acids: CAWSPPRLDYGYTF.

V gene TRBV11-2 combines with J gene TRBJ1-5; D is undetermined. The CDR3 loop spans 13 amino acids. Trimming removed 0 bases from V and 7 bases from J, with 7 bases in between. Per germline, CDR1 SGHAT and CDR2 FQNNGV. The CDR3 DNA reads as TGTGCCAGCAGCTTAGATCTGATACAGCCCCAGCATTTT. This gives the protein CASSLDLIQPQHF.

The chain couples TRBV28 to TRBJ2-2; 8 bases fit TRBD1. Trimming removed 6 bases from V and 5 bases from J; junction bases left unmatched: 8. The CDR3 runs 15 residues. Per germline, CDR1 MDHEN and CDR2 SYDVKM. The CDR3 spells CASSTGGQGTGELFF. For the CDR3, the DNA is TGTGCCAGCAGCACCGGCGGACAGGGAACCGGGGAGCTGTTTTTT.

The chain combines TRBV18 with TRBJ1-6, with D perhaps TRBD1 (5 bases). The germline CDR1 and CDR2 sequences are KGHSH and LQKENI. This CDR3 spans 14 amino acids. V dropped 4 bases and J dropped 8 bases, with 12 bases sitting between them. Here the CDR3 reads CASSRSTGDSPLHF. CDR3 in DNA: TGTGCCAGCTCACGATCTACAGGTGATTCACCCCTCCACTTT.

This sequence joins TRBV19 and TRBJ1-4; D is unclear. Trimming took off 1 base at V and 5 bases at J, with 11 bases between the two ends. Germline V gene sequence: CDR1 LNHDA, CDR2 SQIVND (reference sequence). This CDR3 contains 15 residues. This CDR3 is CASSIVGSKNEKLFF. CDR3 DNA: TGTGCCAGTAGTATAGTGGGCAGCAAGAATGAAAAACTGTTTTTT.

The chain has TRBV2 and TRBJ1-2; perhaps TRBD1 as D (5 bases). The V gene lost 8 bases and the J gene lost 5 bases, with 21 bases spanning the gap. This CDR3 is built from 15 residues. CDR1 SNHLY and CDR2 FYNNEI come from the germline V gene. The chain's CDR3 is CASSEGRGRGYGYTF. CDR3 sequence (DNA): TGTGCCAGCTCCGAAGGGCGGGGTCGGGGGTATGGCTACACCTTC.